These T cell receptor beta chains were read from a single sample in a study of T cells in Graves' hyperthyroidism and ophthalmopathy. TCRdb re-analysed the multiplex PCR reads in MiXCR, keeping a single row per CDR3 protein. Of roughly 750,000 distinct CDR3 sequences listed, 15% to 20% were seen once; the top ten hold roughly 8%. The sequencing sample was made of blood. The receptor set was obtained from a man aged 18-30 years with Graves' hyperthyroidism. Both conserved end residues are part of each CDR3. The D gene is left open where the match is weak. A clone size is listed for some rows: how often the clone was seen (once, few, many), or a class if it is expanded.

clone size | J gene | V gene | D gene | CDR3 protein | CDR3 DNA
many | TRBJ2-7 | TRBV28 | . | CASREEPGVYEQYF | TGTGCCAGCAGGGAGGAGCCGGGAGTCTACGAGCAGTACTTC
few | TRBJ2-1 | TRBV7-2 | . | CASSSLNYNEQFF | TGTGCCAGCAGCTCCCTGAACTACAATGAGCAGTTCTTC
few | TRBJ2-6 | TRBV6-5 | . | CASSYSRRSGANVLTF | TGTGCCAGCAGTTACTCCCGACGGTCTGGGGCCAACGTCCTGACTTTC
. | TRBJ2-1 | TRBV7-2 | TRBD2 | CASRPSGSGRNEQFF | TGTGCCAGCAGACCTAGCGGGAGTGGAAGGAATGAGCAGTTCTTC
few | TRBJ2-3 | TRBV20-1 | TRBD2 | CSASGSSGRIDTQYF | TGCAGTGCTAGTGGGTCTAGCGGGAGGATAGATACGCAGTATTTT
. | TRBJ1-1 | TRBV10-3 | TRBD1 | CANRQGLNTEAFF | TGTGCCAACCGACAGGGGCTGAACACTGAAGCTTTCTTT
many | TRBJ2-7 | TRBV28 | TRBD2 | CASTSPLAGLLYEQYF | TGTGCCAGCACCTCCCCACTAGCGGGTTTGCTCTACGAGCAGTACTTC
. | TRBJ1-5 | TRBV11-2 | . | CASSPGGALNQPQHF | TGTGCCAGCAGCCCCGGAGGGGCCCTAAATCAGCCCCAGCATTTT
few | TRBJ2-6 | TRBV29-1 | . | CSVSDADSGANVLTF | TGCAGCGTTTCTGACGCTGACTCTGGGGCCAACGTCCTGACTTTC
. | TRBJ2-7 | TRBV27 | TRBD1 | CASSHTGGPYEQYF | TGTGCCAGCAGCCACACAGGGGGACCCTACGAGCAGTACTTC
. | TRBJ2-7 | TRBV11-2 | TRBD2 | CASSLAGGGIEQYF | TGTGCCAGCAGCTTAGCGGGAGGTGGGATCGAGCAGTACTTC
few | TRBJ2-1 | TRBV5-8 | . | CASSGGGTGYEQFF | TGTGCCAGCAGCGGGGGAGGCACGGGGTATGAGCAGTTCTTC
once | TRBJ2-7 | TRBV20-1 | . | CSATGLSIYEQYF | TGCAGTGCAACGGGCCTCTCTATTTACGAGCAGTACTTC
few | TRBJ2-3 | TRBV6-1 | TRBD1 | CASSRQGATGTDTQYF | TGTGCCAGCAGCCGACAGGGGGCGACGGGAACAGATACGCAGTATTTT
many | TRBJ2-7 | TRBV20-1 | . | CSADRWNNEQYF | TGCAGTGCTGACCGCTGGAATAACGAGCAGTACTTC
many | TRBJ2-3 | TRBV10-1 | . | CASSEVGDGDTQYF | TGCGCCAGCAGTGAAGTCGGTGATGGAGATACGCAGTATTTT
. | TRBJ1-2 | TRBV9 | . | CASSVAGEANYGYTF | TGTGCCAGCAGCGTAGCAGGGGAGGCTAACTATGGCTACACCTTC
. | TRBJ2-1 | TRBV7-2 | . | CASSLGAYSYNEQFF | TGTGCCAGCAGCTTAGGCGCATACTCCTACAATGAGCAGTTCTTC
many | TRBJ2-5 | TRBV6-1 | TRBD2 | CASSVRLAGVETQYF | TGTGCCAGCAGTGTTAGACTAGCGGGAGTCGAGACCCAGTACTTC
. | TRBJ1-1 | TRBV19 | TRBD1 | CASSTLAGTATEAFF | TGTGCCAGTAGTACGTTAGCCGGGACAGCTACTGAAGCTTTCTTT
many | TRBJ2-7 | TRBV20-1 | TRBD2 | CSARDGLAGGPGSEQYF | TGCAGTGCTAGAGATGGGCTAGCGGGAGGGCCGGGTTCTGAGCAGTACTTC
. | TRBJ2-3 | TRBV27 | . | CASSWRDGDTQYF | TGTGCCAGCAGTTGGCGGGATGGAGATACGCAGTATTTT
many | TRBJ2-1 | TRBV28 | TRBD2 | CASSFPTYQPSTSGIYNEQFF | TGTGCCAGCAGTTTTCCCACATACCAACCGTCTACTAGCGGGATTTACAATGAGCAGTTCTTC
. | TRBJ1-2 | TRBV29-1 | . | CSVEGMDNYGYTF | TGCAGCGTTGAGGGAATGGATAACTATGGCTACACCTTC
. | TRBJ2-7 | TRBV5-1 | TRBD2 | CASSLLSGRSPPYEQYF | TGCGCCAGCAGCTTGTTAAGCGGGAGGTCCCCTCCCTACGAGCAGTACTTC
many | TRBJ1-1 | TRBV30 | . | CAWSVGRPEAFF | TGTGCCTGGAGTGTCGGGAGGCCCGAAGCTTTCTTT
few | TRBJ2-7 | TRBV2 | . | CASSIQARYEQYF | TGTGCCAGCAGTATCCAGGCTCGCTACGAGCAGTACTTC
few | TRBJ2-7 | TRBV7-9 | TRBD1 | CASSSPGQYEQYF | TGTGCCAGCAGCTCCCCGGGACAGTACGAGCAGTACTTC
many | TRBJ2-7 | TRBV11-3 | TRBD2 | CASSLDRWEGGYEQYF | TGTGCCAGCAGCTTAGATCGATGGGAGGGAGGCTACGAGCAGTACTTC
few | TRBJ1-1 | TRBV10-2 | . | CASSKSVYGEQNTEAFF | TGCGCCAGCAGTAAGAGTGTCTATGGGGAACAGAACACTGAAGCTTTCTTT
few | TRBJ2-2 | TRBV6-1 | TRBD1 | CASSGGQRIPGELFF | TGTGCCAGCAGTGGGGGACAGAGAATTCCCGGGGAGCTGTTTTTT
. | TRBJ2-1 | TRBV19 | TRBD2 | CASTKGREDYNEQFF | TGTGCCAGTACCAAGGGGCGGGAGGACTACAATGAGCAGTTCTTC
few | TRBJ1-5 | TRBV15 | . | CATRNSPSNQPQHF | TGTGCCACCAGGAACAGCCCTAGCAATCAGCCCCAGCATTTT
few | TRBJ2-7 | TRBV29-1 | TRBD2 | CSVPGRFSYEQYF | TGCAGCGTCCCCGGGAGGTTCTCCTACGAGCAGTACTTC
few | TRBJ2-7 | TRBV4-1 | . | CASSPASSGHLSYEQYF | TGCGCCAGCAGCCCTGCGTCATCGGGACATTTGTCCTACGAGCAGTACTTC
many | TRBJ2-5 | TRBV12-3/TRBV12-4 | . | CASSLRDFQETQYF | TGTGCCAGCAGTCTCCGGGACTTTCAAGAGACCCAGTACTTC
few | TRBJ1-2 | TRBV6-5 | TRBD1 | CASSSTGVAYGYTF | TGTGCCAGCAGTTCGACAGGGGTTGCCTATGGCTACACCTTC
few | TRBJ2-7 | TRBV29-1 | . | CSVEGDLEQYF | TGCAGCGTTGAAGGGGACCTAGAGCAGTACTTC
. | TRBJ1-5 | TRBV20-1 | . | CSAGNQPQHF | TGCAGTGCGGGGAATCAGCCCCAGCATTTT
few | TRBJ1-1 | TRBV12-3/TRBV12-4 | . | CASSSAGRGNTEAFF | TGTGCCAGCAGTTCGGCAGGGAGAGGGAACACTGAAGCTTTCTTT
many | TRBJ2-7 | TRBV10-3 | . | CAISLGGGFDEQYF | TGTGCCATCAGCCTGGGAGGGGGATTTGACGAGCAGTACTTC
. | TRBJ2-1 | TRBV7-8 | TRBD2 | CASSFGLAFNEQFF | TGTGCCAGCAGCTTTGGACTAGCGTTCAATGAGCAGTTCTTC
many | TRBJ1-2 | TRBV2 | . | CASTSLGGYTF | TGTGCCAGCACGTCCCTCGGCGGCTACACCTTC
. | TRBJ2-1 | TRBV3-1 | TRBD1 | CAGSQWGQSSYNEQFF | TGTGCCGGCAGCCAGTGGGGACAGAGCTCCTACAATGAGCAGTTCTTC
many | TRBJ2-7 | TRBV28 | TRBD1 | CASSPTGTGFTYEQYF | TGTGCCAGCAGCCCAACCGGGACAGGGTTCACCTACGAGCAGTACTTC
. | TRBJ1-1 | TRBV7-2 | . | CASSSIPSGQNTEAFF | TGTGCCAGCAGCTCTATACCGTCGGGCCAGAACACTGAAGCTTTCTTT
few | TRBJ2-7 | TRBV7-9 | . | CASSLSWDPTYEQYF | TGTGCCAGCAGCTTAAGCTGGGACCCTACCTACGAGCAGTACTTC
many | TRBJ1-2 | TRBV28 | TRBD1 | CASSLVGQGNYGYTF | TGTGCCAGCAGTTTAGTGGGACAGGGCAACTATGGCTACACCTTC
. | TRBJ2-2 | TRBV6-4 | TRBD1 | CASNPTGGIGELFF | TGTGCCAGCAACCCGACAGGGGGCATCGGGGAGCTGTTTTTT
many | TRBJ1-4 | TRBV12-3/TRBV12-4 | . | CASSSHRWGEKLFF | TGTGCCAGCAGTTCGCACCGGTGGGGCGAAAAACTGTTTTTT
. | TRBJ1-3 | TRBV20-1 | . | CSARDNHSGNTIYF | TGCAGTGCTAGAGATAACCACTCTGGAAACACCATATATTTT
. | TRBJ1-3 | TRBV4-1 | . | CASSPSFGNTIYF | TGCGCCAGCAGCCCCTCCTTCGGAAACACCATATATTTT
many | TRBJ2-5 | TRBV18 | . | CASSGPLQETQYF | TGTGCCAGCTCGGGGCCACTTCAAGAGACCCAGTACTTC
few | TRBJ1-6 | TRBV3-1 | TRBD1 | CASSQDPDRGSPLHF | TGTGCCAGCAGCCAAGATCCTGACAGGGGATCGCCCCTCCACTTT
few | TRBJ2-7 | TRBV25-1 | . | CASSESSRGRSGSSYEQYF | TGTGCCAGCAGTGAATCTAGTAGGGGTAGGAGCGGTAGCTCCTACGAGCAGTACTTC
few | TRBJ2-3 | TRBV10-3 | . | CATSDPAGLADTQYF | TGTGCCACATCCGATCCGGCAGGGCTTGCGGATACGCAGTATTTT